This T cell receptor (beta chain) was found in a study of spatial heterogeneity in lung cancer. Across the study: Researchers sequenced follow-up PBMC samples if they had them, and these came a median of about two years after resection. Raw reads showed each unique TCR and UMI combination turning up more than ten times on average.

Individually, TCR cDNA molecules were each labelled with a unique molecular identifier. From the 5' RACE reads, TCRdb called clonotypes with MiXCR, one entry per CDR3 protein. The sample carries under 75,000 distinct CDR3 sequences, 8% to 9% recorded once. The time point was: blood at routine non-recurrence follow-up after resection. Unsorted whole RNA of tumor, nontumor lung or frozen PBMC was sequenced. The input for sequencing was PBMCs, taken at follow-up. The TCR comes from a female donor with early-stage non-small cell lung cancer.

CDR3: CAIRSGTSRYNEQFF. CDR3 bases: TGTGCCATCAGGTCCGGGACTAGCAGATACAATGAGCAGTTCTTC. This chain joins TRBV10-3 and TRBJ2-1, with 9 nucleotides matching TRBD2. The V segment lost 6 bases and the J segment 4 bases; nucleotides outside the gene matches: 7. This CDR3 has 15 amino acids. Germline CDR1 and CDR2: ENHRY and SYGVKD.